The entry below describes one T cell receptor beta chain. Its target is not known. The germline V and J ends were trimmed by 2 bases and 0 bases, with 8 bases remaining between them. CDR3 length equals 14 residues. CDR1 MNHEY and CDR2 SVGAGI come from the germline V gene. The data stem from a study of cytomegalovirus exposure and HLA in healthy donors. Study-level findings and limits: Later work associated 16,951 TCR beta sequences with HLA alleles at 0.05 false discovery rate. HLA-A and HLA-B allele assignments for most subjects were reportedly predicted accurately using TCR beta sequences.

The PCR employed 60 Vbeta primers together with 13 Jbeta primers. The protocol was immunoSEQ multiplex PCR, while the TCRdb copy is restricted to in-frame clones and leaves out a portion. The sample shows around 41,000 clones, 60% to 70% of them seen only once. Sequencing input: PBMCs. V gene TRBV6-5 combines with J gene TRBJ2-7; D is possibly TRBD2 (5 bases). This clonotype originated in a man aged 40-55 years in good health and CMV-seronegative. The CDR3 coding sequence is TGTGCCAGCAGTTACCAACGGGGCTCCTACGAGCAGTACTTC. Its translation is CASSYQRGSYEQYF.